These 27 T cell receptor beta chains originate from one sample sequenced in a study of radiotherapy plus CTLA-4 blockade in lung cancer. Data came from immunoSEQ multiplex PCR; TCRdb stores just in-frame clones and leaves some out. The sample consists of 2,500 to 3,500 clones, roughly 80% of them appearing once. The source material was tumor tissue, sampled from a patient treated with radiotherapy plus ipilimumab. The receptors were gathered from a human donor with non-small cell lung cancer that progressed on radiotherapy plus ipilimumab.

The V and J genes are TRBV7-2 and TRBJ1-1; 8 bases fit TRBD1. Trimming removed 7 bases from V and 4 bases from J; junction bases left unmatched: 8. The length of the CDR3 is 14 residues. Germline V gene data show CDR1 as SGHTA and CDR2 as FQGNSA. The CDR3 spells CASIDRGGSTEAFF. The CDR3 DNA reads as TGTGCCAGCATCGACAGGGGAGGTAGCACTGAAGCTTTCTTT.

The V gene is TRBV12-5, the J gene TRBJ2-7, with 7 bases aligning to TRBD1. The CDR3 runs to 15 residues. The junction had 7 bases not matched to a gene; V was cut back by 1 base and J by 4 bases. Germline CDR1 reads LGHNT; CDR2 reads FRNRAP. The CDR3 region has the DNA TGTGCTAGTGGTTTGGCCACCGGGACAGCGTACGAGCAGTACTTC. This gives the protein CASGLATGTAYEQYF.

The rearrangement uses TRBV5-1 and TRBJ1-1; a possible D gene is TRBD1 (6 bases). Germline V CDR1 and CDR2: SGHRS, YFSETQ. The CDR3 contains 11 residues. DNA for the CDR3: TGCGCTTCAGGGGCGGGGACTGAAGCTTTCTTT. Translated: CASGAGTEAFF.

The chain links TRBV28 to TRBJ2-7; 8 bases are shared with TRBD2. The trim removed 5 bases at V and 3 bases at J, leaving 6 bases unmatched. Germline-derived CDR1 and CDR2 are MDHEN and SYDVKM. The CDR3 contains 14 residues. The DNA of the CDR3 is TGTGCCAGCAGTCCGGGGGGGGTGTACTACGAGCAGTACTTC. Its protein is CASSPGGVYYEQYF.

The rearrangement joins TRBV27 to TRBJ2-7; a possible D gene is TRBD2 (6 bases). The CDR3 totals 14 residues. Germline CDR1 and CDR2: MNHEY and SMNVEV (reference sequence). The V gene lost 3 bases and the J gene lost 3 bases, with 12 bases spanning the gap. DNA for the CDR3: TGTGCCAGCAGTTTGGGCAGACTAGACTACGAGCAGTACTTC. Translating it yields CASSLGRLDYEQYF.

The rearrangement links TRBV23-1 to TRBJ1-3; D gene uncertain. TRBV23-1 is labeled an ORF, and its function is uncertain. The CDR3 consists of 13 residues. The ends were cut back, 5 bases at V and 1 base at J, with 6 bases in the middle. Here the CDR3 reads CASSSLSGNTIYF. CDR3 bases: TGCGCCAGCAGTTCACTTTCTGGAAACACCATATATTTT.

Concerning this clone: Within the sample, other DNA sequences also encode this same CDR3. V and J are TRBV7-9 and TRBJ2-7; a possible D gene is TRBD2 (6 bases). Trimming removed 3 bases at V and 5 bases at J, with 11 bases between. This CDR3 contains 13 residues. CDR1 SEHNR and CDR2 FQNEAQ come from the germline V gene (reference sequence). The CDR3, as DNA: TGTGCCAGCAGCTTTCGGACGGGGGACGAGCAGTACTTC. This codes for CASSFRTGDEQYF. Full variable domain (rest looked up from reference TRBV7-9 and TRBJ2-7): DTGVSQNPRHKITKRGQNVTFRCDPISEHNRLYWYRQTLGQGPEFLTYFQNEAQLEKSRLLSDRFSAERPKGSFSTLEIQRTEQGDSAMYLCASSFRTGDEQYFGPGTRLTVT.

The rearrangement joins TRBV27 to TRBJ1-1, with a weak D call TRBD1 (6 bases). V dropped 2 bases and J dropped 11 bases, with 12 bases sitting between them. The CDR3 has 12 residues. Germline CDR1 MNHEY, CDR2 SMNVEV (reference sequence). CDR3 residues: CASSLRQGRAFF. The DNA for the CDR3 is TGTGCCAGCAGTTTACGTCAGGGGAGGGCTTTCTTT.

The chain has TRBV7-9 and TRBJ2-2, with D perhaps TRBD1 (6 bases). CDR3 length: 14 residues. Looked up from germline, CDR1 is SEHNR and CDR2 is FQNEAQ (reference sequence). V was shortened by 5 bases and J by 3 bases, with 10 bases between the two germline ends. In DNA form, the CDR3 reads TGTGCCAGCAGCCACAACAGGGACACCGGGGAGCTGTTTTTT. Amino acids: CASSHNRDTGELFF.

The rearrangement uses TRBV4-1 and TRBJ2-3; maybe TRBD1 (6 bases). V lost 5 bases and J 2 bases, leaving 14 bases between the germline ends. CDR3 length: 15 amino acids. Germline V gene lookup returns CDR1 MGHRA and CDR2 YSYEKL. DNA for the CDR3: TGCGCCAGCAGCGTTCGACAGGAGTCCACAGATACGCAGTATTTT. This sequence encodes CASSVRQESTDTQYF.

The gene calls are TRBV19 and TRBJ1-5; 9 nucleotides align to TRBD1. V shed 3 bases, J shed 0 bases, and the junction held 3 bases outside the gene matches. In germline, CDR1 is LNHDA, CDR2 SQIVND (reference sequence). CDR3 size: 16 residues. The CDR3 bases are TGTGCCAGTAGTATGGGGACAGGGTATAGCAATCAGCCCCAGCATTTT. This encodes CASSMGTGYSNQPQHF.

V is TRBV2 and J is TRBJ2-2, with D possibly being TRBD1 or TRBD2 (6 bases each). The germline V gene encodes CDR1 SNHLY and CDR2 FYNNEI. The CDR3 extends over 14 amino acids. The V end was cut by 4 bases, the J end by 6 bases, with 12 bases between. CDR3 in amino acids: CASSVTGGPGELFF. The CDR3 DNA reads TGTGCCAGCAGTGTAACCGGGGGCCCCGGGGAGCTGTTTTTT.

The rearrangement uses TRBV4-2 and TRBJ2-7; 9 nucleotides match TRBD2. The junction had 5 bases not matched to a gene; V was cut back by 0 bases and J by 2 bases. Germline V gene sequence: CDR1 LGHNA, CDR2 YNFKEQ. The CDR3 loop spans 16 amino acids. CDR3 DNA: TGTGCCAGCAGCCAAGAGATAGCGGGGGAGGCCTACGAGCAGTACTTC. Translated: CASSQEIAGEAYEQYF.

The chain uses TRBV12-2 and TRBJ2-2. TRBV12-2 is termed a pseudogene. This CDR3 is 19 amino acids long. CDR3 sequence: CASRLRLGCLAANTGELFF. CDR3 nucleotides: TGTGCAAGTCGCTTAAGGCTGGGGTGCTTGGCGGCGAACACCGGGGAGCTGTTTTTT.

Only a few counts were recorded for this clone. This sequence joins TRBV9 and TRBJ1-4; D is ambiguous. The CDR3 runs 15 residues. Germline CDR1 and CDR2: SGDLS and YYNGEE. With 4 bases removed from V and 4 bases from J, the gap between germline ends came to 14 bases. The CDR3 protein is CASSPAADGNEKLFF. Written as DNA, the CDR3 is TGTGCCAGCAGCCCCGCAGCGGACGGTAATGAAAAACTGTTTTTT.

This rearrangement joins TRBV7-3 to TRBJ2-3, with no clear D. Trimming cost V 5 bases and J 6 bases, with 15 bases left between them. The germline CDR1 and CDR2 sequences are SGHTA and FQGTGA. This CDR3 has 14 residues. This chain's CDR3 is CASSPGPVEDTQYF. In DNA form, the CDR3 reads TGTGCCAGCAGCCCAGGCCCTGTGGAGGATACGCAGTATTTT.

This chain links TRBV6-6 with TRBJ1-1; D is undetermined. Germline CDR1 reads MNHNY; CDR2 reads SVGAGI (reference sequence). The CDR3 is 12 amino acids. The V end lost 6 bases, the J end lost 6 bases, and 11 bases lay between the germline ends. CDR3 protein: CASRQTVAEAFF. For the CDR3, the DNA is TGTGCCAGCAGGCAAACAGTCGCTGAAGCTTTCTTT.

The chain couples TRBV5-1 to TRBJ2-3; 8 bases are shared with TRBD1. This CDR3 contains 15 residues. Germline CDR1 and CDR2: SGHRS and YFSETQ. J lost 2 bases, V lost 4 bases, and 6 bases had no gene match. The CDR3 is CASSQRTGNTDTQYF. The CDR3 DNA reads TGCGCCAGCAGCCAACGGACAGGGAACACAGATACGCAGTATTTT.

This clone was observed a few times. This chain uses TRBV28 with TRBJ2-4; D not resolved. V dropped 7 bases and J dropped 7 bases, with 20 bases sitting between them. Looked up from germline, CDR1 is MDHEN and CDR2 is SYDVKM. The CDR3 loop spans 15 amino acids. Here the CDR3 DNA reads TGTGCCAGCACCACCCTGGCCATGCACGGGAACATTCAGTACTTC. It encodes CASTTLAMHGNIQYF.

This clone was detected only a few times. V is TRBV9 and J is TRBJ2-7; D call uncertain. The ends were cut back, 3 bases at V and 1 base at J, with 8 bases in the middle. CDR3 length: 13 residues. Germline V gene lookup returns CDR1 SGDLS and CDR2 YYNGEE. CDR3 protein: CASSAPLSYEQYF. The CDR3 nucleotides read TGTGCCAGCAGCGCCCCACTTTCCTACGAGCAGTACTTC.

The CDR3 loop reads CASSTWGGKSSYEQYF. The CDR3 DNA reads TGTGCCAGCAGTACCTGGGGGGGAAAGAGCTCCTACGAGCAGTACTTC. The chain carries TRBV2 and TRBJ2-7; the match to TRBD2 covers 7 bases. This CDR3 is built from 16 residues. Germline CDR1 and CDR2: SNHLY and FYNNEI. Unmatched junction bases numbered 10, after V lost 5 bases and J lost 0 bases.

The chain joins TRBV19 to TRBJ2-1; D is tentatively TRBD1 or TRBD2 (5 bases each). Germline assignment: CDR1 LNHDA and CDR2 SQIVND (reference sequence). The CDR3 has 14 amino acids. Trimming stripped 10 bases from V and 4 bases from J, with 17 bases between. The DNA for the CDR3 is TGTGCCACCCCGGGGCACAGTTTTTACAATGAGCAGTTCTTC. Protein: CATPGHSFYNEQFF.

The J gene is TRBJ2-3, the V gene TRBV10-3; 8 bases fit TRBD2. J was trimmed by 6 bases and V by 0 bases; bases with no gene match: 8. In germline, CDR1 is ENHRY, CDR2 SYGVKD. This CDR3 has 16 residues. The CDR3 DNA reads as TGTGCCATCAGTGAGTCGACCGGGACTAGAGGGGATACGCAGTATTTT. It is translated as CAISESTGTRGDTQYF.

This chain links TRBV6-5 with TRBJ1-2, with D perhaps TRBD1 (5 bases). The V end was cut by 5 bases, the J end by 8 bases, with 18 bases between. Per germline, CDR1 MNHEY and CDR2 SVGAGI. The CDR3 is made up of 14 amino acids. The CDR3, as DNA: TGTGCCAGCAGTCCCTCCCCGGGGACTATGGGCTACACCTTC. This sequence encodes CASSPSPGTMGYTF.

The J gene is TRBJ2-7, the V gene TRBV14; D gene ambiguous. Germline values: CDR1 SGHDN, CDR2 FVKESK. This CDR3 has 13 residues. With 0 bases removed from V and 4 bases from J, the gap between germline ends came to 7 bases. CDR3 amino acids: CASSQDRMYEQYF. For the CDR3, the DNA is TGTGCCAGCAGCCAAGATCGGATGTACGAGCAGTACTTC.

The CDR3 region has the DNA TGTGCCAGCACAGCCGGGACAGGGATAACTAATGAAAAACTGTTTTTT. As protein: CASTAGTGITNEKLFF. The chain combines TRBV5-6 with TRBJ1-4, with 9 nucleotides matching TRBD1. The germline gives CDR1 SGHDT, CDR2 YYEEEE. V shed 6 bases, J shed 1 base, and the junction held 7 bases outside the gene matches. The CDR3 covers 16 residues.

This chain links TRBV25-1 with TRBJ2-5; no definite D call. The CDR3 contains 15 residues. The germline gives CDR1 MGHDK, CDR2 SYGVNS. V lost 4 bases, J lost 2 bases, and 14 bases lay in between. Here the CDR3 DNA reads TGTGCCAGCAGTGGCCACCAGGCCCCACAAGAGACCCAGTACTTC. This encodes CASSGHQAPQETQYF.